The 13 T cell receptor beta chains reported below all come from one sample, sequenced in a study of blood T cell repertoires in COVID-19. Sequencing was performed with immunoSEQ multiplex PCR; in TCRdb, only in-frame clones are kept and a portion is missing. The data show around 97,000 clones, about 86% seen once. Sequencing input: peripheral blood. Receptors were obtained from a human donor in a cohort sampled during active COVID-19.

The CDR3 nucleotides are TGTGCCAGCAGTCTCAGGGGTACTGGAAACACCATATATTTT. Protein product: CASSLRGTGNTIYF. The chain uses TRBV27 and TRBJ1-3, with a weak D call TRBD1 (6 bases). CDR3 size: 14 residues. Germline assignment: CDR1 MNHEY and CDR2 SMNVEV (reference sequence). The germline V and J ends were trimmed by 5 bases and 2 bases, with 10 bases remaining between them.

In DNA, the CDR3 is TGTGCCAGCAGCGAAAGACTAGCGGGAGGGAGAGCAGATACGCAGTATTTT. The encoded protein is CASSERLAGGRADTQYF. The chain employs TRBV7-8 and TRBJ2-3, with 14 bases lining up with TRBD2. From germline, CDR1 is SGHVS and CDR2 FQNEAQ. The CDR3 covers 17 residues. J lost 4 bases, V lost 5 bases, and 8 bases had no gene match.

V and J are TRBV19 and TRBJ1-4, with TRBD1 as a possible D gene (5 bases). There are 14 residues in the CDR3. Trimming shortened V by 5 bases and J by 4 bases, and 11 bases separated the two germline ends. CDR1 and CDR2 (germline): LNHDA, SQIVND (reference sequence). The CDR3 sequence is CASSGTGGNEKLFF. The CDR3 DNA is TGTGCCAGTAGTGGGACGGGGGGTAATGAAAAACTGTTTTTT.

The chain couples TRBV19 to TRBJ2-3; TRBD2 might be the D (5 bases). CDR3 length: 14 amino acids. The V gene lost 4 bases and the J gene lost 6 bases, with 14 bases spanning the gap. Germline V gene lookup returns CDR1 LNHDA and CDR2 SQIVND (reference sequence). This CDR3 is CASSTQMRVDTQYF. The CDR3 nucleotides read TGTGCCAGTAGTACCCAGATGAGGGTGGATACGCAGTATTTT. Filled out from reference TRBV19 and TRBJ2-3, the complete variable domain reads DGGITQSPKYLFRKEGQNVTLSCEQNLNHDAMYWYRQDPGQGLRLIYYSQIVNDFQKGDIAEGYSVSREKKESFPLTVTSAQKNPTAFYLCASSTQMRVDTQYFGPGTRLTVL.

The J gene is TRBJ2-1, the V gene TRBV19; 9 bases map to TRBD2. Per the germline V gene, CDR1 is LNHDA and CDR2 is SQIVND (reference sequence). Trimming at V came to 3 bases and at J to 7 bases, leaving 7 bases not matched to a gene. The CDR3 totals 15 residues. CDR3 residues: CASSMGSGSGNEQFF. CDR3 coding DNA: TGTGCCAGTAGTATGGGTAGCGGGAGCGGAAATGAGCAGTTCTTC.

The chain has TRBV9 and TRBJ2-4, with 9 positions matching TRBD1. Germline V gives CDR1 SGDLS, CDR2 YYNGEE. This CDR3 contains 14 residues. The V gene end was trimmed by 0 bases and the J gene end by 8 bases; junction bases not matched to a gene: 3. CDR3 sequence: CASSVDWTGDIQYF. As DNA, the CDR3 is TGTGCCAGCAGCGTAGATTGGACAGGGGACATTCAGTACTTC.

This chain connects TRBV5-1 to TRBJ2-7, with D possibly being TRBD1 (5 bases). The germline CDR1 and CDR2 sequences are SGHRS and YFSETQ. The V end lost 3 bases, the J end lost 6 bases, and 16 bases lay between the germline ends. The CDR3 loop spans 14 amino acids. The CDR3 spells CASSSQGDSREQYF. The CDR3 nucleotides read TGCGCCAGCAGCTCCCAAGGAGACAGTCGCGAGCAGTACTTC. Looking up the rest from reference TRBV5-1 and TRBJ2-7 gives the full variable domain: KAGVTQTPRYLIKTRGQQVTLSCSPISGHRSVSWYQQTPGQGLQFLFEYFSETQRNKGNFPGRFSGRQFSNSRSEMNVSTLELGDSALYLCASSSQGDSREQYFGPGTRLTVT.

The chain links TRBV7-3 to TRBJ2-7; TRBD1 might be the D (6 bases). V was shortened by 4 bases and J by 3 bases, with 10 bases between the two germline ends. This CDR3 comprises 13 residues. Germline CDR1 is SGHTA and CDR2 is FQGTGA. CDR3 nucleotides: TGTGCCAGCAGCTCAGGGGTGGGCTACGAGCAGTACTTC. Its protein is CASSSGVGYEQYF. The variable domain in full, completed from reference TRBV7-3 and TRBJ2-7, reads GAGVSQTPSNKVTEKGKYVELRCDPISGHTALYWYRQSLGQGPEFLIYFQGTGAADDSGLPNDRFFAVRPEGSVSTLKIQRTERGDSAVYLCASSSGVGYEQYFGPGTRLTVT.

CDR3 coding DNA: TGTGCCAGCAGTGCACACGGCAAGCCGGGCAATGAGCAGTTCTTC. This gives the protein CASSAHGKPGNEQFF. The chain carries TRBV25-1 and TRBJ2-1; D gene uncertain. Trimming took 4 bases from V and 6 from J, leaving 16 bases between them. In germline, CDR1 is MGHDK, CDR2 SYGVNS. The CDR3 covers 15 residues.

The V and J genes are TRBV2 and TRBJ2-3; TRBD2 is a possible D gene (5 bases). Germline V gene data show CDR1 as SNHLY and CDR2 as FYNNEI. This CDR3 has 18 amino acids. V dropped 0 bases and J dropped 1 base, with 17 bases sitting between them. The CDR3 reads CASSEALRASSRTDTQYF. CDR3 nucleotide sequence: TGTGCCAGCAGTGAAGCGCTTCGGGCTAGCAGCCGCACAGATACGCAGTATTTT.

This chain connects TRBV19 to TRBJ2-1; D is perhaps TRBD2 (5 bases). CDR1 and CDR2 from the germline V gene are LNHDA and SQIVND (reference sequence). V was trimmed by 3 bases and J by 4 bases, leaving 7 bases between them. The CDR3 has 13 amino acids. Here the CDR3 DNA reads TGTGCCAGTAGTATCCGGGATTACAATGAGCAGTTCTTC. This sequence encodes CASSIRDYNEQFF. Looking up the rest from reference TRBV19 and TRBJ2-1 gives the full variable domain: DGGITQSPKYLFRKEGQNVTLSCEQNLNHDAMYWYRQDPGQGLRLIYYSQIVNDFQKGDIAEGYSVSREKKESFPLTVTSAQKNPTAFYLCASSIRDYNEQFFGPGTRLTVL.

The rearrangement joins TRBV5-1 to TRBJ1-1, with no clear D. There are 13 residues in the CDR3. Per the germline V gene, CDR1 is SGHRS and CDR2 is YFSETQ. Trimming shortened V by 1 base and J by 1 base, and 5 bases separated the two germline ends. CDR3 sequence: CASSLFQNTEAFF. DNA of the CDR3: TGCGCCAGCAGCTTGTTCCAGAACACTGAAGCTTTCTTT.

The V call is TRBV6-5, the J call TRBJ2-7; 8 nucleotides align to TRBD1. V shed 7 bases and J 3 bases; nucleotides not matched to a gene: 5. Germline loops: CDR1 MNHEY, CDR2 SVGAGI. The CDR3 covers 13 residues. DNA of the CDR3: TGTGCCAGCAATACAGGACAGGGCTACGAGCAGTACTTC. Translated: CASNTGQGYEQYF.